Listed here are 18 T cell receptor beta chains from one sample, sequenced in a study of long-term antiretroviral therapy in people with HIV. Run at survey level, the immunoSEQ assay was version v3.0. Data came from immunoSEQ multiplex PCR; TCRdb stores just in-frame clones and leaves some out. The table shows tens of thousands of clones, with more than 75% occurring only once. Sequencing was performed on unsorted PBMCs, taken approximately 4.8 years after starting antiretroviral therapy. The receptor source for this set is a middle-aged man with HIV.

The chain couples TRBV5-1 to TRBJ2-2; a possible D gene is TRBD1 (6 bases). V was shortened by 0 bases and J by 6 bases, with 15 bases between the two germline ends. The germline V gene encodes CDR1 SGHRS and CDR2 YFSETQ. The CDR3 sequence is 16 residues long. In DNA, the CDR3 is TGCGCCAGCAGCTTGGAGGGACAAGCTCCAGCCGGGGAGCTGTTTTTT. This codes for CASSLEGQAPAGELFF.

V usage is TRBV18 and J usage is TRBJ2-5; TRBD1 matches 7 bases. Germline CDR1 and CDR2: KGHSH and LQKENI. V shed 5 bases and J 3 bases; nucleotides not matched to a gene: 3. The CDR3 sequence is 13 residues long. Written as DNA, the CDR3 is TGTGCCAGCTCATCCCAGGGGGAAGAGACCCAGTACTTC. This gives the protein CASSSQGEETQYF.

This clone was seen a single time. CDR3 loop: CASSQILQTDTQYF. In DNA form, the CDR3 reads TGCGCCAGCAGCCAAATCCTGCAGACAGATACGCAGTATTTT. This rearrangement joins TRBV4-3 to TRBJ2-3; D is unresolved. The CDR3 is 14 residues long. V was shortened by 2 bases and J by 3 bases, with 9 bases between the two germline ends. Germline CDR1 LGHNA, CDR2 YSLEER.

The V and J genes are TRBV27 and TRBJ1-4, with a possible D match to TRBD1 (6 bases). Germline V CDR1 and CDR2: MNHEY, SMNVEV (reference sequence). V was clipped by 7 bases and J by 4 bases, with 16 bases between them. The CDR3 extends over 15 amino acids. Here the CDR3 DNA reads TGTGCCAGCACCAATTGGGGGGCGGGTAATGAAAAACTGTTTTTT. It translates to CASTNWGAGNEKLFF.

The chain joins TRBV28 to TRBJ2-1, with TRBD2 matching over 9 bases. CDR3 length: 16 residues. V lost 6 bases to trimming and J lost 1 base; unmatched junction nucleotides: 7. Germline CDR1 is MDHEN and CDR2 is SYDVKM. CDR3 protein: CASSENSGRSYNEQFF. Written as DNA, the CDR3 is TGTGCCAGCAGCGAAAATAGCGGGAGATCCTACAATGAGCAGTTCTTC.

The V call is TRBV5-1, the J call TRBJ2-3, with TRBD2 identical over 11 bases. The V and J ends lost 4 bases and 0 bases, in that order; junction bases with no gene match: 4. The V gene's germline CDR1 is SGHRS and CDR2 YFSETQ. This CDR3 has 16 residues. Here the CDR3 reads CASSRRLAGSTDTQYF. CDR3 coding DNA: TGCGCCAGCAGCAGGCGACTAGCGGGGAGCACAGATACGCAGTATTTT.

The rearrangement uses TRBV10-3 and TRBJ1-5, with 9 bases lining up with TRBD1. Germline CDR1 and CDR2: ENHRY and SYGVKD. The CDR3 spans 14 residues. The trim removed 3 bases at V and 5 bases at J, leaving 2 bases unmatched. CDR3 nucleotides: TGTGCCATCAGTGAAAGGGACAGGGATCAGCCCCAGCATTTT. Its translation: CAISERDRDQPQHF.

This clone was detected only a few times. V gene TRBV19 combines with J gene TRBJ1-5; D might be TRBD1 (6 bases). Looked up from germline, CDR1 is LNHDA and CDR2 is SQIVND (reference sequence). Trimming stripped 4 bases from V and 4 bases from J, with 17 bases between. There are 16 residues in the CDR3. CDR3 loop: CASSTGTGTSNQPQHF. The CDR3 DNA reads TGTGCCAGTAGTACCGGTACAGGGACCTCAAATCAGCCCCAGCATTTT.

The chain has TRBV5-1 and TRBJ2-5; the D is unclear. The V end lost 0 bases, the J end lost 3 bases, and 12 bases lay between the germline ends. The CDR3 totals 15 residues. CDR1 is SGHRS, CDR2 YFSETQ, per germline. CDR3 DNA: TGCGCCAGCAGCTTGGGGCGGACCCTTGAAGAGACCCAGTACTTC. Amino acids: CASSLGRTLEETQYF.

The gene calls are TRBV7-8 and TRBJ2-1; D might be TRBD1 (5 bases). CDR1 and CDR2 from the germline V gene are SGHVS and FQNEAQ. There are 16 residues in the CDR3. V was clipped by 0 bases and J by 0 bases, with 9 bases between them. CDR3 in amino acids: CASSLARQFSYNEQFF. CDR3 nucleotides: TGTGCCAGCAGCTTAGCGAGACAGTTCTCCTACAATGAGCAGTTCTTC. Looking up the rest from reference TRBV7-8 and TRBJ2-1 gives the full variable domain: GAGVSQSPRYKVAKRGQDVALRCDPISGHVSLFWYQQALGQGPEFLTYFQNEAQLDKSGLPSDRFFAERPEGSVSTLKIQRTQQEDSAVYLCASSLARQFSYNEQFFGPGTRLTVL.

This clone was detected a few times. The rearrangement uses TRBV5-6 and TRBJ1-2; 8 nucleotides line up with TRBD1. Germline V gives CDR1 SGHDT, CDR2 YYEEEE. The CDR3 is made up of 14 amino acids. With 4 bases clipped from V and 1 base from J, the junction kept 3 bases outside the gene matches. CDR3 DNA: TGTGCCAGCAGCCGGGACAGGCGTAACTATGGCTACACCTTC. Translating it yields CASSRDRRNYGYTF.

This rearrangement joins TRBV9 to TRBJ2-7; 7 bases map to TRBD2. Germline CDR1 SGDLS, CDR2 YYNGEE. The ends lost 0 bases at V and 2 bases at J; junction bases unmatched: 5. The CDR3 sequence is 15 residues long. The CDR3 nucleotides are TGTGCCAGCAGCGTAGGTGGGGAGGGCCCCTACGAGCAGTACTTC. As protein: CASSVGGEGPYEQYF. The full variable domain, with the rest looked up from reference TRBV9 and TRBJ2-7, is DSGVTQTPKHLITATGQRVTLRCSPRSGDLSVYWYQQSLDQGLQFLIQYYNGEERAKGNILERFSAQQFPDLHSELNLSSLELGDSALYFCASSVGGEGPYEQYFGPGTRLTVT.

The chain has TRBV7-2 and TRBJ2-7; D is possibly TRBD1 (6 bases). Trimming shortened V by 5 bases and J by 4 bases, and 15 bases separated the two germline ends. This CDR3 has 14 amino acids. Germline CDR1 is SGHTA and CDR2 is FQGNSA. The CDR3 loop is CASSPQGGAYEQYF. DNA of the CDR3: TGTGCCAGCAGCCCGCAAGGGGGAGCTTACGAGCAGTACTTC.

The CDR3 DNA is TGTGCCACCCTGCACCCCCAGGACGGTTTTCTGAACACTGAAGCTTTCTTT. This gives the protein CATLHPQDGFLNTEAFF. The chain links TRBV28 to TRBJ1-1; D is unresolved. The length of the CDR3 is 17 residues. Germline assignment: CDR1 MDHEN and CDR2 SYDVKM. V lost 10 bases, J lost 0 bases, and 24 bases lay in between. The whole variable domain, remainder taken from reference TRBV28 and TRBJ1-1, is DVKVTQSSRYLVKRTGEKVFLECVQDMDHENMFWYRQDPGLGLRLIYFSYDVKMKEKGDIPEGYSVSREKKERFSLILESASTNQTSMYLCATLHPQDGFLNTEAFFGQGTRLTVV.

This clone was found a few times. This chain joins TRBV7-6 and TRBJ2-5, with D unclear. The CDR3 has 13 amino acids. Trimming took off 1 base at V and 2 bases at J, with 5 bases between the two ends. From germline, CDR1 is SGHVS and CDR2 FNYEAQ. The DNA for the CDR3 is TGTGCCAGCAGCTTAGTATCTCAAGAGACCCAGTACTTC. It specifies CASSLVSQETQYF. The variable domain in full, completed from reference TRBV7-6 and TRBJ2-5, reads GAGVSQSPRYKVTKRGQDVALRCDPISGHVSLYWYRQALGQGPEFLTYFNYEAQQDKSGLPNDRFSAERPEGSISTLTIQRTEQRDSAMYRCASSLVSQETQYFGPGTRLLVL.

This clone was picked up one time. The chain recombines TRBV12-5 with TRBJ2-1; 7 bases are shared with TRBD2. Trimming took 2 bases from V and 4 from J; bases not matched to a gene: 5. The CDR3 runs 15 residues. Germline lookup yields CDR1 LGHNT and CDR2 FRNRAP. The CDR3 region is CASGLFVGGYNEQFF. The CDR3 DNA follows: TGTGCTAGTGGTTTGTTTGTCGGGGGGTACAATGAGCAGTTCTTC.

This sequence joins TRBV30 and TRBJ2-1; 8 bases align to TRBD2. CDR3 length: 11 amino acids. Germline trimming cut 3 bases from V and 12 bases from J; bases unmatched to any gene: 4. The germline gives CDR1 GTSNPN, CDR2 SVGIG (reference sequence). As DNA, the CDR3 is TGTGCCTGGAGCTCCGGGACTAGGCAGTTCTTC. The encoded protein is CAWSSGTRQFF. Together with reference TRBV30 and TRBJ2-1, the CDR3 gives the full variable domain: SQTIHQWPATLVQPVGSPLSLECTVEGTSNPNLYWYRQAAGRGLQLLFYSVGIGQISSEVPQNLSASRPQDRQFILSSKKLLLSDSGFYLCAWSSGTRQFFGPGTRLTVL.

V is TRBV18 and J is TRBJ2-5; D gene unclear. Trimming left V 0 bases short and J 6 bases short, with 11 bases between. The CDR3 is made up of 14 amino acids. Per germline, CDR1 KGHSH and CDR2 LQKENI. In DNA, the CDR3 is TGTGCCAGCTCACCACCGACCCCTGGAAAGACCCAGTACTTC. Protein product: CASSPPTPGKTQYF.